This TCR beta chain derives from a study of T cell repertoires in cytomegalovirus infection. About the study: Recently identified HLA-C-restricted CMV epitopes and well-studied HLA-B-restricted CMV epitopes were used by the study. Based on public TCR beta signatures, there were indications of CMV infection and of a matching HLA type. General observations from the study: Cumulated frequencies of public TCR beta families served to identify carriers of CMV plus the relevant HLA. Dominant in the ex vivo response were TCR beta clonotypes restricted by HLA-C and specific for CMV.

In its sample, this clonotype was seen a few times. The target antigen is unknown. TCRdb processed the reads anew with MiXCR; each CDR3 protein has one entry. The data hold about 770,000 distinct CDR3 sequences, with roughly 28% observed a single time. The CDR3 runs 17 residues. Trimming left V 4 bases short and J 8 bases short, with 24 bases between. CDR1 is MGHRA, CDR2 YSYEKL, per germline. The chain has TRBV4-1 and TRBJ2-1; D might be TRBD1 (6 bases). This receptor was obtained from a human donor in good health (CMV status not recorded). Some clones in this sample may be carry-over from other donors' samples. The sequencing used cultured CD8+ T cells from PBMCs, collected from culture after CMV antigen stimulation. The CDR3 sequence is CASSRRPPGPGVDEQFF. The CDR3 DNA follows: TGCGCCAGCAGCCGTCGCCCCCCGGGGCCAGGGGTGGATGAGCAGTTCTTC.